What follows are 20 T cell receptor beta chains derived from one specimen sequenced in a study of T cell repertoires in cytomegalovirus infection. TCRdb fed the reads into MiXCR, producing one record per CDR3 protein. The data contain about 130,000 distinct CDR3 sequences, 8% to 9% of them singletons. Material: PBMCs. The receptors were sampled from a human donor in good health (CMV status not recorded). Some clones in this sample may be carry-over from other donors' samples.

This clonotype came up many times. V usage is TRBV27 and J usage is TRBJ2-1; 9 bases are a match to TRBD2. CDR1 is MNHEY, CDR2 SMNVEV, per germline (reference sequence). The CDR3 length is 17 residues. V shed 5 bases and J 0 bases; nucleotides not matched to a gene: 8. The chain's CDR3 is CASSPGAAGGSYNEQFF. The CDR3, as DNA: TGTGCCAGCAGTCCCGGGGCAGCGGGGGGCTCCTACAATGAGCAGTTCTTC.

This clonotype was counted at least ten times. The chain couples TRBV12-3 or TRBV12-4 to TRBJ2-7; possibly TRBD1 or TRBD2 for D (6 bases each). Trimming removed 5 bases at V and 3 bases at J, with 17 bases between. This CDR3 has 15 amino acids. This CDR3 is CASSPRAGGVYEQYF. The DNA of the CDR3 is TGTGCCAGCAGTCCGCGGGCCGGGGGCGTCTACGAGCAGTACTTC.

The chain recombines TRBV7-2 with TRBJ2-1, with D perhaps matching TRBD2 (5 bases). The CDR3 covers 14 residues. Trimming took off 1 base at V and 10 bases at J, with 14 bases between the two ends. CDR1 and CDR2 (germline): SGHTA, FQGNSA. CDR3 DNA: TGTGCCAGCAGCTTAGGAGGGTCGGGGTCGGAGCAGTTCTTC. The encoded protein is CASSLGGSGSEQFF.

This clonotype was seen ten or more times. The DNA for the CDR3 is TGTGCCAGCAGTTTGAAGGTTGGCTACACCTTC. Amino acids: CASSLKVGYTF. V usage is TRBV12-3 or TRBV12-4 and J usage is TRBJ1-2; D not resolved. With 3 bases removed from V and 7 bases from J, the gap between germline ends came to 6 bases. This CDR3 has 11 residues.

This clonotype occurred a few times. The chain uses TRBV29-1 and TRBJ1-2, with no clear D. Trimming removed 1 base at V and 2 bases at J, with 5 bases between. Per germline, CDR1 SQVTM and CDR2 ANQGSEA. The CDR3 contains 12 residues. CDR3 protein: CSVEAQNYGYTF. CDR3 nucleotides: TGCAGCGTTGAAGCCCAGAACTATGGCTACACCTTC.

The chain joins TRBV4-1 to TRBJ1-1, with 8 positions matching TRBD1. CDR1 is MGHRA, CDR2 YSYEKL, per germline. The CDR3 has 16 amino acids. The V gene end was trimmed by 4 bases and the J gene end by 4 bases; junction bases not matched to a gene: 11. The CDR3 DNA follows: TGCGCCAGCAGCCCGGACAGGGTCGGGGAAGGCACTGAAGCTTTCTTT. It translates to CASSPDRVGEGTEAFF.

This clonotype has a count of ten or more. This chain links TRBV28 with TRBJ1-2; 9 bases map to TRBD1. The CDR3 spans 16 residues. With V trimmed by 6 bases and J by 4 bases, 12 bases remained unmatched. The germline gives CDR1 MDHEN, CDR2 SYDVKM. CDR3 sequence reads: CASSRTGTGLPYGYTF. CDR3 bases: TGTGCCAGCAGCCGGACCGGGACAGGGTTGCCCTATGGCTACACCTTC.

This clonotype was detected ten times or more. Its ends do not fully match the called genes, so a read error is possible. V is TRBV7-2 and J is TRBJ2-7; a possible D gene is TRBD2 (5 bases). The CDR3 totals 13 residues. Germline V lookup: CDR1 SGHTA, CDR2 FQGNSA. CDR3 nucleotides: TGTGCCAGCAGCCTAGCACGGGTTAGGGAGCAGTACTTC. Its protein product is CASSLARVREQYF.

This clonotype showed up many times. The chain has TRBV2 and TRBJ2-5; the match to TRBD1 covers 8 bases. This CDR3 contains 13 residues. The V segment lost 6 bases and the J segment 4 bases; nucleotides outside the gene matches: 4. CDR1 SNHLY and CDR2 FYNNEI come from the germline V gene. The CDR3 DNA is TGTGCCAGCAGCGGGACAGGCAGAGAGACCCAGTACTTC. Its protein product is CASSGTGRETQYF.

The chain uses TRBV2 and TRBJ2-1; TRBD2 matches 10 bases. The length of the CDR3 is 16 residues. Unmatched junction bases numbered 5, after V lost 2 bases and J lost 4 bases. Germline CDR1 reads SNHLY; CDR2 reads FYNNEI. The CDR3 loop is CASSELSGGAYNEQFF. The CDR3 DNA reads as TGTGCCAGCAGTGAACTAAGCGGGGGGGCTTACAATGAGCAGTTCTTC.

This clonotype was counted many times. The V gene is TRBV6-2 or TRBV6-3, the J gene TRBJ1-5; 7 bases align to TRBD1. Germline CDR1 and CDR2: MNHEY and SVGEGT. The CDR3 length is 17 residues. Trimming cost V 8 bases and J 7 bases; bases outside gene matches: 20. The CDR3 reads CASETGALTGLRQPQHF. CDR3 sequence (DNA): TGTGCCAGCGAGACCGGGGCCCTGACAGGGCTGAGGCAGCCCCAGCATTTT.

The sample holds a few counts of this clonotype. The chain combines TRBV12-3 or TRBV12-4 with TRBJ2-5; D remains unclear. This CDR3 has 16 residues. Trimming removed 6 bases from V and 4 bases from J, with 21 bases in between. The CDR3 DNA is TGTGCCAGCAGCCTCCTCGGAGAGCTAGAAAGAGAGACCCAGTACTTC. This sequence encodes CASSLLGELERETQYF.

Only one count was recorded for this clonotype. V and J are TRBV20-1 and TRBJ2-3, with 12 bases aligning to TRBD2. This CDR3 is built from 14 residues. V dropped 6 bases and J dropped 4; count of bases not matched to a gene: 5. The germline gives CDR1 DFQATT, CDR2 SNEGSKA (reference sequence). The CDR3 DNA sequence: TGCAGTGCCTTGACTAGCGGGGGATCAGATACGCAGTATTTT. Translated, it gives CSALTSGGSDTQYF.

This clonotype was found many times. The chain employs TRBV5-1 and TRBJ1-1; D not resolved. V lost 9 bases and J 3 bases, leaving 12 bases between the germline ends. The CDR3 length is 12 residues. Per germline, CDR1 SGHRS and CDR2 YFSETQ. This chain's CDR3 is CATRRIDTEAFF. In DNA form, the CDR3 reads TGCGCCACCAGGAGGATCGACACTGAAGCTTTCTTT.

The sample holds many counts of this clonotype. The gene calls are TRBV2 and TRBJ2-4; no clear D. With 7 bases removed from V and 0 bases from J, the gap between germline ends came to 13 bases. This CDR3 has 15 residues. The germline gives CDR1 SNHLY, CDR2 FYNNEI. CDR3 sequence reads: CASTVERIAKNIQYF. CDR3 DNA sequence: TGTGCCAGCACCGTTGAGAGAATAGCCAAAAACATTCAGTACTTC.

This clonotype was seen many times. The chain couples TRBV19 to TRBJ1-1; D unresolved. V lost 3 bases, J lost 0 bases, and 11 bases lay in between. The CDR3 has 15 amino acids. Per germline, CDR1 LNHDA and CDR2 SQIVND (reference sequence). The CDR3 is CASSMEHRLNTEAFF. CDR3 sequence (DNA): TGTGCCAGTAGTATGGAACATCGCCTGAACACTGAAGCTTTCTTT.

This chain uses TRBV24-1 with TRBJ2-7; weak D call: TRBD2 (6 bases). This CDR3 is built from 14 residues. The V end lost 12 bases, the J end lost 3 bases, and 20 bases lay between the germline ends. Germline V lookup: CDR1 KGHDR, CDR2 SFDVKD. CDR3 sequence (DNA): TGTGCCCCCCGAGGGAAGCAGGGAGGCTACGAGCAGTACTTC. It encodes CAPRGKQGGYEQYF.

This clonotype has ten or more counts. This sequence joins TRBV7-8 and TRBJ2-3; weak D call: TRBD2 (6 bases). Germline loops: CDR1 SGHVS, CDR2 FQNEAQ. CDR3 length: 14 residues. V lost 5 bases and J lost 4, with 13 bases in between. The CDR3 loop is CASSTLGLSDTQYF. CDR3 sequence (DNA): TGTGCCAGCAGCACCCTGGGACTCTCAGATACGCAGTATTTT.

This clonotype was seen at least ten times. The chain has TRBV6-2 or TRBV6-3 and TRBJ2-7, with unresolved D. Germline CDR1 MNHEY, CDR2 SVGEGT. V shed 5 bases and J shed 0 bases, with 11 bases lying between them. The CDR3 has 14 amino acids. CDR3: CASSKDGFSYEQYF. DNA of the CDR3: TGTGCCAGCAGTAAGGATGGGTTCTCCTACGAGCAGTACTTC.

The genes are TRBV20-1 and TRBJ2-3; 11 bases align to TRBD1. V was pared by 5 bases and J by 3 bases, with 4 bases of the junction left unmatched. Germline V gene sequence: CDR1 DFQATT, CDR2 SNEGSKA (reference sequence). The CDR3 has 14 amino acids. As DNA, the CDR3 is TGCAGTGCTGCGGACAGGGGGCGGACAGATACGCAGTATTTT. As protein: CSAADRGRTDTQYF.